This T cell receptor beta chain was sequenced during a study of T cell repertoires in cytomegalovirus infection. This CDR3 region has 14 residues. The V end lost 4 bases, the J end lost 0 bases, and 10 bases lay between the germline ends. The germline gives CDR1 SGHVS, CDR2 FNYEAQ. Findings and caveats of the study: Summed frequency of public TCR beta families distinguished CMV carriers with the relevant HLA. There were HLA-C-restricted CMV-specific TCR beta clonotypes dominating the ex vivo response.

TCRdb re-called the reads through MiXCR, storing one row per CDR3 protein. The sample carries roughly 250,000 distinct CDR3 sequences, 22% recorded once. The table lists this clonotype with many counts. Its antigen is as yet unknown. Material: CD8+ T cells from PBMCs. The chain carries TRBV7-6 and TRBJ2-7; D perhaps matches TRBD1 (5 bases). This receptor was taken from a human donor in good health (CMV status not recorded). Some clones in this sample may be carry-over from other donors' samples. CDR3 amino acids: CASSSDSSSYEQYF. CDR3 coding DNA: TGTGCCAGCAGCTCCGACAGCAGCTCCTACGAGCAGTACTTC.